These 23 T cell receptor beta chains came from one sample sequenced in a study of T cell clonality in common variable immunodeficiency. Data came from immunoSEQ multiplex PCR; TCRdb stores just in-frame clones and leaves some out. The sample shows roughly 34,000 clones, no singletons; the ten largest hold roughly 3%. The sequenced sample was peripheral blood mononuclear cells. The receptors come from a person aged 18 to 70 in good health.

This clone has at least ten counts. The read terminates 3 residues before the CDR3 end, so the remaining end is supplied by the germline J gene. The chain has TRBV5-1 and TRBJ1-1; 9 nucleotides align to TRBD1. This CDR3 region has 18 residues. Germline lookup yields CDR1 SGHRS and CDR2 YFSETQ. Trimming at V came to 3 bases and at J to 2 bases, leaving 14 bases not matched to a gene. The CDR3 bases that were read are TGCGCCAGCAGCTCACGAACTTTACAGGGGGCAGGAAACACTGAA. It codes for CASSSRTLQGAGNTE. The full CDR3 protein is CASSSRTLQGAGNTEAFF.

This clone was counted many times. The CDR3 end lies 3 residues beyond the end of the read and is filled in from the germline J gene. V and J are TRBV6-1 and TRBJ1-1; TRBD1 might be the D (5 bases). V lost 1 base and J lost 6, with 15 bases in between. The CDR3 is made up of 15 amino acids. CDR1 and CDR2 from the germline V gene are MNHNS and SASEGT. The covered CDR3 bases are TGTGCCAGCAGTGAAGGGTTTGACAGAACGGCTGAA. It specifies CASSEGFDRTAE. The full CDR3 protein is CASSEGFDRTAEAFF.

The sample holds many counts of this clone. The chain's CDR3 is CASSSGQGRGYGYTF. The DNA read from the CDR3 is TGTGCCAGCAGCTCTGGACAGGGGCGAGGCTATGGC. The J gene is TRBJ1-2, the V gene TRBV7-9; 9 nucleotides agree with TRBD1. The read ends 3 residues early relative to the CDR3; the germline J gene fills the gap. The CDR3 sequence is 15 residues long. Germline trimming cut 4 bases from V and 4 bases from J; bases unmatched to any gene: 7. CDR1 and CDR2 (germline): SEHNR, FQNEAQ (reference sequence).

In this sample, this clone turned up many times. Read sequence stops 3 residues before the CDR3 end, and the germline J gene provides the missing end. This chain connects TRBV6-4 to TRBJ2-3; tentatively, D is TRBD2 (5 bases). Per germline, CDR1 MRHNA and CDR2 SNTAGT. Trimming shortened V by 6 bases and J by 5 bases, and 15 bases separated the two germline ends. The CDR3 spans 14 residues. The CDR3 reads CASSEKGAEDTQYF. The covered CDR3 bases are TGTGCCAGCAGCGAGAAGGGAGCGGAAGATACG.

At least ten counts were recorded for this clone. The read falls 3 residues short of the CDR3 end, and the missing part is taken from the germline J gene. The genes are TRBV14 and TRBJ2-5; 9 bases align to TRBD1. After removal of 4 bases from V and 5 bases from J, the junction contained 8 bases not matched to a gene. CDR1 is SGHDN and CDR2 is FVKESK in the germline V gene. The CDR3 consists of 15 residues. The CDR3 reads CASSLYRGQRETQYF. The part of the CDR3 DNA that was read is TGTGCCAGCAGCCTATACAGGGGGCAGCGGGAGACC.

This clone was seen many times. The sequenced fragment ends 3 residues before the CDR3 boundary, so the rest is inferred from the germline J gene. This chain uses TRBV5-5 with TRBJ1-4; perhaps TRBD1 as D (5 bases). This CDR3 is 15 amino acids long. CDR1 and CDR2 from the germline V gene are SGHKS and YYEKEE (reference sequence). V shed 4 bases and J shed 0 bases, with 10 bases lying between them. CDR3 loop: CASSPDSATNEKLFF. The CDR3 bases that were read are TGTGCCAGCAGCCCCGACAGTGCAACTAATGAAAAA.

This clone showed up many times. The read finishes 3 residues shy of the CDR3 end, and the germline J gene is used to complete it. The chain links TRBV7-9 to TRBJ1-4, with D unclear. Between the trimmed V and J ends, which lost 1 base and 5 bases, there was a span of 11 bases. The CDR3 totals 15 residues. The germline V gene encodes CDR1 SEHNR and CDR2 FQNEAQ (reference sequence). This chain's CDR3 is CASSLGRVENEKLFF. CDR3 DNA, as far as it was read: TGTGCCAGCAGCTTAGGGAGGGTAGAGAATGAAAAA.

This clone was recorded at least ten times. The read stops 3 residues short of the end of the CDR3; the missing end is completed from the germline J gene. The chain carries TRBV6-2 or TRBV6-3 and TRBJ1-4; the D gene is possibly TRBD1 (5 bases). The CDR3 totals 13 residues. Germline values: CDR1 MNHEY, CDR2 SVGEGT. V shed 6 bases and J shed 6 bases, with 11 bases lying between them. The CDR3 sequence is CASREGIHEKLFF. CDR3 DNA (partial): TGTGCCAGCAGGGAGGGGATACATGAAAAA.

This clone was seen repeatedly, ten times or more. The read halts 3 residues ahead of the CDR3 end, with the missing end drawn from the germline J gene. The rearrangement links TRBV18 to TRBJ2-7, with 9 bases identical to TRBD1. With 4 bases clipped from V and 4 bases from J, the junction kept 5 bases outside the gene matches. The CDR3 totals 14 residues. Germline CDR1 reads KGHSH; CDR2 reads LQKENI. CDR3 DNA, as far as it was read: TGTGCCAGCTCACGTCCGGGACAGGGTTACGAG. Translated, it gives CASSRPGQGYE. From start to end, the CDR3 is CASSRPGQGYEQYF.

The table lists this clone with many counts. The CDR3 end lies 3 residues beyond the end of the read and is filled in from the germline J gene. The chain recombines TRBV20-1 with TRBJ2-1; TRBD2 matches at 15 bases. V was pared by 0 bases and J by 0 bases, with 6 bases of the junction left unmatched. The germline CDR1 and CDR2 sequences are DFQATT and SNEGSKA (reference sequence). This CDR3 has 19 residues. The CDR3: CSARDRGLAGGSSYNEQFF. The part of the CDR3 DNA that was read is TGCAGTGCTAGAGATCGAGGACTAGCGGGAGGGAGCTCCTACAATGAG.

At least ten counts were recorded for this clone. The read terminates 3 residues ahead of where the CDR3 ends, so the germline J gene completes it. This chain connects TRBV24-1 to TRBJ2-3, with 9 nucleotides matching TRBD1. The CDR3 sequence is 13 residues long. Looked up from germline, CDR1 is KGHDR and CDR2 is SFDVKD. The V segment lost 10 bases and the J segment 0 bases; nucleotides outside the gene matches: 1. The covered CDR3 bases are TGTGCCACGGGGACAGGGAGCACAGATACG. This translates into CATGTGSTDT. The CDR3 in full is CATGTGSTDTQYF.

This clone was detected ten times or more. From the germline J gene comes the end of the CDR3, since the read stops 3 residues before it. The chain joins TRBV19 to TRBJ1-3, with D perhaps TRBD1 (5 bases). The V gene lost 3 bases and the J gene lost 0 bases, with 15 bases spanning the gap. The CDR3 runs 17 residues. CDR1 and CDR2 (germline): LNHDA, SQIVND (reference sequence). Incomplete CDR3 DNA: TGTGCCAGTAGTATTGTGAGACAGATTCACTCTGGAAACACC. Its protein product is CASSIVRQIHSGNT. The entire CDR3 protein is CASSIVRQIHSGNTIYF.

This clone was counted many times. Coverage ceases 3 residues before the CDR3 finishes, and the germline J gene fills in the end. The gene calls are TRBV28 and TRBJ1-3; no clear D gene. The ends were cut back, 1 base at V and 0 bases at J, with 4 bases in the middle. The CDR3 sequence is 14 residues long. The germline V gene encodes CDR1 MDHEN and CDR2 SYDVKM. CDR3 sequence: CASSLYNSGNTIYF. The DNA read from the CDR3 is TGTGCCAGCAGTTTATACAACTCTGGAAACACC.

This clone came up many times. The CDR3 end falls 3 residues outside the read, so it is completed with the germline J gene. The rearrangement uses TRBV19 and TRBJ2-2; tentative D call: TRBD1 (6 bases). With 10 bases removed from V and 4 bases from J, the gap between germline ends came to 25 bases. The V gene's germline CDR1 is LNHDA and CDR2 SQIVND (reference sequence). This CDR3 has 17 amino acids. The sequenced part of the CDR3 DNA is TGTGCCACCCTCAGGGGCGCCACCGGTAGGATCACCGGGGAG. This codes for CATLRGATGRITGE. The complete CDR3 reads CATLRGATGRITGELFF. The full variable domain, rest sourced from reference TRBV19 and TRBJ2-2, is DGGITQSPKYLFRKEGQNVTLSCEQNLNHDAMYWYRQDPGQGLRLIYYSQIVNDFQKGDIAEGYSVSREKKESFPLTVTSAQKNPTAFYLCATLRGATGRITGELFFGEGSRLTVL.

This clone was recorded at least ten times. Sequencing ends 3 residues short of the CDR3 end; the germline J gene provides the rest. V usage is TRBV7-8 and J usage is TRBJ2-5; maybe TRBD2 (5 bases). CDR1 is SGHVS and CDR2 is FQNEAQ in the germline V gene. V was cut by 5 bases and J by 2 bases, with 15 bases left in between. The CDR3 sequence is 15 residues long. CDR3 bases read: TGTGCCAGCAGCCCCGAAGGACTTAGGCAAGAGACC. It specifies CASSPEGLRQET. The whole CDR3 region reads CASSPEGLRQETQYF.

This clone has a count of ten or more. The read terminates 3 residues ahead of where the CDR3 ends, so the germline J gene completes it. The V gene is TRBV20-1, the J gene TRBJ2-7, with D hard to call. From germline, CDR1 is DFQATT and CDR2 SNEGSKA (reference sequence). This CDR3 spans 12 amino acids. Trimming removed 4 bases from V and 3 bases from J, with 10 bases in between. CDR3 region: CSAITQNYEQYF. The sequenced part of the CDR3 DNA is TGCAGTGCTATTACACAGAACTACGAG.

This clone was detected many times. The CDR3 end falls 3 residues outside the read, so it is completed with the germline J gene. This chain links TRBV6-2 or TRBV6-3 with TRBJ2-1, with D tentatively TRBD2 (6 bases). The CDR3 sequence is 12 residues long. Trimming stripped 7 bases from V and 9 bases from J, with 13 bases between. From germline, CDR1 is MNHEY and CDR2 SVGEGT. CDR3: CASTTGGFEQFF. The CDR3 DNA, read in part, is TGTGCCAGCACCACCGGAGGGTTTGAG.

Points on this clone: The read finishes 3 residues shy of the CDR3 end, and the germline J gene is used to complete it. The chain joins TRBV7-8 to TRBJ2-7, with 11 bases that match TRBD2. This CDR3 spans 14 amino acids. The V and J ends lost 5 bases and 2 bases, in that order; junction bases with no gene match: 2. Germline CDR1 reads SGHVS; CDR2 reads FQNEAQ. CDR3 DNA (partial): TGTGCCAGCAGCCAGACTAGCGGGGCCTACGAG. Translation: CASSQTSGAYE. The CDR3 reads in full as CASSQTSGAYEQYF.

Concerning this clone: The read ends 3 residues before the CDR3 terminus; that terminus is restored from the germline J gene. The chain links TRBV18 to TRBJ2-6; D may be TRBD1 (5 bases). Trimming took off 3 bases at V and 1 base at J, with 16 bases between the two ends. The CDR3 is 18 amino acids. Germline V lookup: CDR1 KGHSH, CDR2 LQKENI. The chain's CDR3 is CASSPKPGHLSGANVLTF. The CDR3 DNA, read in part, is TGTGCCAGCTCACCCAAACCAGGACACCTTTCTGGGGCCAACGTC.

There are many counts of this clone. The CDR3 is cut off 3 residues early in the read; its end comes from the germline J gene. The chain carries TRBV5-5 and TRBJ1-5, with 8 bases lining up with TRBD1. The germline CDR1 and CDR2 sequences are SGHKS and YYEKEE (reference sequence). This CDR3 spans 15 amino acids. Unmatched junction bases numbered 9, after V lost 3 bases and J lost 7 bases. Here the CDR3 reads CASSWTGSRAQPQHF. CDR3 DNA, as far as it was read: TGTGCCAGCAGCTGGACAGGGTCCCGTGCCCAGCCC. Full variable domain (rest looked up from reference TRBV5-5 and TRBJ1-5): DAGVTQSPTHLIKTRGQQVTLRCSPISGHKSVSWYQQVLGQGPQFIFQYYEKEERGRGNFPDRFSARQFPNYSSELNVNALLLGDSALYLCASSWTGSRAQPQHFGDGTRLSIL.

There are many counts of this clone. The sequenced fragment ends 3 residues before the CDR3 boundary, so the rest is inferred from the germline J gene. The chain couples TRBV20-1 to TRBJ1-2, with 7 positions matching TRBD1. V trimming: 6 bases; J trimming: 3 bases; junction bases outside the gene matches: 10. Germline-derived CDR1 and CDR2 are DFQATT and SNEGSKA (reference sequence). The CDR3 sequence is 14 residues long. CDR3 DNA (partial): TGCAGTGCCGACGTAGGACAGGCCGACTATGGC. This translates into CSADVGQADYG. The whole CDR3 sequence reads CSADVGQADYGYTF.

This clone was detected many times. The read terminates 3 residues ahead of where the CDR3 ends, so the germline J gene completes it. The chain links TRBV12-3 or TRBV12-4 to TRBJ1-3; D possibly corresponds to TRBD1 (6 bases). V was trimmed by 5 bases and J by 4 bases, leaving 12 bases between them. The CDR3 has 14 amino acids. CDR3 sequence: CASSAQGIGNTIYF. CDR3 DNA, as far as it was read: TGTGCCAGCAGTGCCCAGGGGATCGGAAACACC.

In its sample, this clone was seen many times. The read stops 3 residues short of the end of the CDR3; the missing end is completed from the germline J gene. V gene TRBV5-6 combines with J gene TRBJ2-7; D call uncertain. CDR1 is SGHDT and CDR2 is YYEEEE in the germline V gene. V was pared by 5 bases and J by 1 base, with 4 bases between. The CDR3 is made up of 11 amino acids. The CDR3 reads CASSRSYEQYF. The DNA read from the CDR3 is TGTGCCAGCAGTCGGTCCTACGAG.